This T cell receptor beta chain was sequenced for a study of blood T cell repertoires in COVID-19 (dated by TCRdb to 2020 to 2022). Regarding the research as a whole: Samples covering the acute and convalescent phases of COVID-19 were provided by collaborators in the United States, Italy and Spain. The prospective study material was composed of cDNA or gDNA derived from T cells, B-cell-depleted T cells, or PBMCs. The dataset comprised deeply sampled blood TCRbeta repertoires from subjects exposed to, actively infected with, or recovered from COVID-19. The repertoires were made available in a free public database intended to serve as a resource for research on the immune response to SARS-CoV-2. The samples were drawn from two sources: the first 160 participants of the ongoing ImmuneRACE study, and 1,200 or so subjects contributed by 6 global collaborators. The sample metadata nearly always contained a de-identified subject ID, COVID-19 status, age in years and sex. Where HLA class I and class II types were available, the types were taken from metadata supplied by the sample provider, not from assay-based typing.

The immunoSEQ Assay, a bias-controlled multiplex PCR, was used to amplify TCRbeta CDR3 regions from genomic DNA. Per the original workflow: Within the assay, amplification of reference gene primers was used to estimate how many nucleated cells each sample contained. To quantify the absolute abundance of each unique TCRbeta CDR3 rearrangement, sequence reads were collapsed and filtered. Productive Simpson clonality was computed per sample as the square root of Simpson's diversity index over productive rearrangements. The immuneACCESS repertoire file appears here via TCRdb, limited to in-frame rearrangements. These files lack a portion of the clones; in checked studies, under half of the deficit traces to unresolved V genes, and the cause of the others is not known. From that table come the V and J calls and clone size; the DNA was used to work out D and trimming. The sample table lists some 200,000 clones, 82% of them with a count of one. Jointly, the top ten make up 10% to 15% of the sample.

Paper-wide results and their limitations: The amount of clinical and demographic metadata varied by source and participant and was provided uncurated.

Participants in the prospective study were enrolled through a virtual design, were aged about 18 to 90 years, and lived in about two dozen United States geographic areas. Cohort assignment in the prospective study relied on participant-reported clinical history from a screening survey and a study questionnaire. Recovered participants in ImmuneRACE Cohort 3 were defined as having two consecutive negative NP/OP PCR tests, clearance from a healthcare professional, or resolution of symptoms. Mobile phlebotomists in the prospective study collected whole blood, serum and a nasopharyngeal or oropharyngeal swab from every participant. Participants in the prospective study had the option to provide additional blood draws and questionnaires over a roughly 2-month period. Before DNA extraction, blood samples from the prospective study were shipped at room temperature or frozen. Remarks on this clone: The antigen this receptor binds is unknown. Base qualities are missing; no much larger clone stands one base away.

CDR3 length: 14 amino acids, cysteine to phenylalanine. The kept DNA is CDR3 alone, 42 bases in frame from the first base. Trimming takes 5 bases from V and 5 bases from J, and the germline ends sit 14 bases apart. CDR1 and CDR2 are read off the germline V gene as SGHTA and FQGTGA. The sequence derives from a middle-aged man who had recovered from COVID-19. Sequences were obtained from PBMCs or T cells enriched from blood (not recorded which). The V and J genes are TRBV7-3 and TRBJ2-3, and possibly TRBD2, on 6 matching bases. CDR3 region: CASSNLGGGDTQYF. The nucleotide sequence reads TGTGCCAGCAGCAATCTGGGGGGAGGAGATACGCAGTATTTT.